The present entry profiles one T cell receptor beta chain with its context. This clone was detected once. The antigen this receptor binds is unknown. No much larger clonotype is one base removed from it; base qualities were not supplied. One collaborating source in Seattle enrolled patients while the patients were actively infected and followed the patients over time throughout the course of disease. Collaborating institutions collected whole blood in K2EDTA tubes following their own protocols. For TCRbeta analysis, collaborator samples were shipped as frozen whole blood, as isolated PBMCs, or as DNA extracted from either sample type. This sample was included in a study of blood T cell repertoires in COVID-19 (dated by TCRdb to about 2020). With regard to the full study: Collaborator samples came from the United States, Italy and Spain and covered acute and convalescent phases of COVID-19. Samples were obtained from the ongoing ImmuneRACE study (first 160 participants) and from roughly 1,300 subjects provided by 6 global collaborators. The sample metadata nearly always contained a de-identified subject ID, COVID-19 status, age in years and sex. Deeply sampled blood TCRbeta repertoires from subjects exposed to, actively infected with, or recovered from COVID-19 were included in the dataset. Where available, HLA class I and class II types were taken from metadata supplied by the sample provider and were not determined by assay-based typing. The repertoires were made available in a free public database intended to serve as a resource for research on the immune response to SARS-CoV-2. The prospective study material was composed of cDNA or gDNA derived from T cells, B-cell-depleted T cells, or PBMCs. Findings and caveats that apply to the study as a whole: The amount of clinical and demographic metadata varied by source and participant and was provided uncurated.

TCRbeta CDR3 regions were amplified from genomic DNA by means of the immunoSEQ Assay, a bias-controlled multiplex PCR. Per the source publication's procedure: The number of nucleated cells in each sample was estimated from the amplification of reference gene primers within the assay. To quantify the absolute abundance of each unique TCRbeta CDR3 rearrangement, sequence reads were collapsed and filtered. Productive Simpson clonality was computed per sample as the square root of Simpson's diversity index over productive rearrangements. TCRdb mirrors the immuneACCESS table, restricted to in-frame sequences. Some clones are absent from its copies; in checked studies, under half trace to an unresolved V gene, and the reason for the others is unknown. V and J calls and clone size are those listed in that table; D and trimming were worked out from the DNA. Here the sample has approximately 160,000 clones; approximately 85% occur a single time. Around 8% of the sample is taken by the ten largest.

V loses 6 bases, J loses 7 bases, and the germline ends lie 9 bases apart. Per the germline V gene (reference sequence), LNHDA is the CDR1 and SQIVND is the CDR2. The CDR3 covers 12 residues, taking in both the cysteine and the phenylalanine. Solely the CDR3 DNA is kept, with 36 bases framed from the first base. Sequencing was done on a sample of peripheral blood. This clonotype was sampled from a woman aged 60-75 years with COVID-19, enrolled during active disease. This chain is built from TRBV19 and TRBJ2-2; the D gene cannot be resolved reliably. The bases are TGTGCCAGTAGCCCAGTGATCGGGGAGCTGTTTTTT. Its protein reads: CASSPVIGELFF.